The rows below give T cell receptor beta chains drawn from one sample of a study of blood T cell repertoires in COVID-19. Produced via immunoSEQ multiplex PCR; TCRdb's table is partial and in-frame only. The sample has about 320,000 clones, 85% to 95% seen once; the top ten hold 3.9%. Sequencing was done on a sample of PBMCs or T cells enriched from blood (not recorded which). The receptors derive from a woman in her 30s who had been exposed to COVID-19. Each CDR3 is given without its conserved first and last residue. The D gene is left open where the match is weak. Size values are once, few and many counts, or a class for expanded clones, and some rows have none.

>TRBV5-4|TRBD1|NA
ASSVRQGRSGYT
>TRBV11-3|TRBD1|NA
ASSLGLQGVGSNQPQH
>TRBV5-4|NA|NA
ASSIGSRAPYNEQF
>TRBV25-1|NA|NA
ASSEHADRGYT
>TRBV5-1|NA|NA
ASSLTGWRTEAF
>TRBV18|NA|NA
ASSSLGDYGYT
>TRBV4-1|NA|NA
ASSQGTASYGYT
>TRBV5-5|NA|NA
ASSTQPYNEQF
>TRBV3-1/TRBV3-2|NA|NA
ASSQAIRNIYGYT
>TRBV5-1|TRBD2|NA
ASSGRVGSSGTSYEQY
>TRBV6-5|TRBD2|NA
ASVGGGRYEQY
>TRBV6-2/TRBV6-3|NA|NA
ASSYGRKLDLYEQY
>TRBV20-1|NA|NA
SASGGTRSYEQY
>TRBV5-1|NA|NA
ASSLADNRGGYT
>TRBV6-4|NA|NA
ASSDASNYGYT
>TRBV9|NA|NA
ASSVGGPGNTIY
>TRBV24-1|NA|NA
ATSDNRLHKGYT
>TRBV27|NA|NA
ASSRLGRADNSPLH
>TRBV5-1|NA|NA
ASSLRVGVGYT
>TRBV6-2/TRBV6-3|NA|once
ASSRSRRGGYT
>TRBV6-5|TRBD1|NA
ASRLTGGYGYT
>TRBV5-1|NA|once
ASSLGESNFGYT
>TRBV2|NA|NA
ASSRHSDTQY
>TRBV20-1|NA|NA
SDRDNEQF
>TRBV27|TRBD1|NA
ASSAGTGGGYEQY
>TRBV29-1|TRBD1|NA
SVEDPWGQGAFGYT